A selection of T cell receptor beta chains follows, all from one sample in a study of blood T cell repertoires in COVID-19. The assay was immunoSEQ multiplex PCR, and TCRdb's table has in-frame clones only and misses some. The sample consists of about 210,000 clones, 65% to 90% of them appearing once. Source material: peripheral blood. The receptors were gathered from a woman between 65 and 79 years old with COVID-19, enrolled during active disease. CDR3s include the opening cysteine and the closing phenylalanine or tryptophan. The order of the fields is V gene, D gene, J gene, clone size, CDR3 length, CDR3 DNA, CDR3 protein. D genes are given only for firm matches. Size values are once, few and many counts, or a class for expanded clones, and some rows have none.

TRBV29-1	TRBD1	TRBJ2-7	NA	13	TGCAGCGCTATGTACAACAGGGGGCGCGAGCAGTACTTC	CSAMYNRGREQYF
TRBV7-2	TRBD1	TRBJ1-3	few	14	TGTGCCAGCAGCTTATTACGGACAGGGGACACCATATATTTT	CASSLLRTGDTIYF
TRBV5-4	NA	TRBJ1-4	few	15	TGTGCCAGCAGCTTGGGCGGCGGTCCAAATGAAAAACTGTTTTTT	CASSLGGGPNEKLFF
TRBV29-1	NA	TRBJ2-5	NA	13	TGCAGCGTTTCCCCCGGAGGAGGAGAGACCCAGTACTTC	CSVSPGGGETQYF
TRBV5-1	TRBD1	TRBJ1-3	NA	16	TGCGCCAGCAGCGGGGGACAGGGGCTTTCTGGAAACACCATATATTTT	CASSGGQGLSGNTIYF
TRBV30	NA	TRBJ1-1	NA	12	TGTGCCTGGAGTCGCGGGGGCGTTGAAGCTTTCTTT	CAWSRGGVEAFF
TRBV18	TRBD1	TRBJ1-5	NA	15	TGTGCCAGCTCAGCCAGTGGGACAGCAAATCAGCCCCAGCATTTT	CASSASGTANQPQHF
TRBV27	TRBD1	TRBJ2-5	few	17	TGTGCCAGCAGCCAGATAACCGGGACAGGGGTTAGACAGACCCAGTACTTC	CASSQITGTGVRQTQYF
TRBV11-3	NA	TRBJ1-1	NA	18	TGTGCCAGCAGCTTAGATAGATGGGGGACACCCCGTGGAACTGAAGCTTTCTTT	CASSLDRWGTPRGTEAFF
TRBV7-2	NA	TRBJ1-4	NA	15	TGTGCCAGCAGCCCGCGGGGATCAACTAATGAAAAACTGTTTTTT	CASSPRGSTNEKLFF
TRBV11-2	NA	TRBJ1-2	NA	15	TGTGCCAGCAGCACAAGGACAAATCTTAACTATGGCTACACCTTC	CASSTRTNLNYGYTF
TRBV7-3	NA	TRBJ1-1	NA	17	TGTGCCAGCAGCTTAACGTTTTCTCCCCCAGCAGGCACTGAAGCTTTCTTT	CASSLTFSPPAGTEAFF
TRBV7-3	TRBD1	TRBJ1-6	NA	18	TGTGCCAGCAGCTTCTCATGGGGACAGGGGAGGGTTTATTCACCCCTCCACTTT	CASSFSWGQGRVYSPLHF
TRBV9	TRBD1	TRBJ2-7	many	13	TGTGCCAGCAGTCGGGACAGGTCCTACGAGCAGTACTTC	CASSRDRSYEQYF
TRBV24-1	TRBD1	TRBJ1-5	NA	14	TGTGCCACCAGTGAGGGACAGCCGCATCAGCCCCAGCATTTT	CATSEGQPHQPQHF
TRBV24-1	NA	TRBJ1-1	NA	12	TGTGCCACCAGTGCTCAGGGCTTGGTCGCTTTCTTT	CATSAQGLVAFF
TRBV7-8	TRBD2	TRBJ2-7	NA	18	TGTGCCAGCAGCGCCGTGCTGCTAGCGGGAGCGACAACCTACGAGCAGTACTTC	CASSAVLLAGATTYEQYF
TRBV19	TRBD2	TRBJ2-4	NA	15	TGTGCCAGTACCCAACGGGGGGGTCCCCAAAACATTCAGTACTTC	CASTQRGGPQNIQYF
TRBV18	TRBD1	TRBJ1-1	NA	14	TGTGCCAGCTCGCGGACAGGGGGGGACACTGAAGCTTTCTTT	CASSRTGGDTEAFF
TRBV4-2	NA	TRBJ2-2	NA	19	TGTGCCAGCAGCCAAGATCTCACAGGGGAGGCCCGAGACACCGGGGAGCTGTTTTTT	CASSQDLTGEARDTGELFF
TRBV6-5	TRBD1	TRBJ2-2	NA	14	TGTGCCCTCTTTGGACAGGGAAAGTCCGGGGAGCTGTTTTTT	CALFGQGKSGELFF
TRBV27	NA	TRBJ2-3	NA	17	TGTGCCAGCAGTAGAACAGCTAGCGTGATATTTTCAGATACGCAGTATTTT	CASSRTASVIFSDTQYF
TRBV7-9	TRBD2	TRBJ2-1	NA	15	TGTGCCAGCAGAACCGGGACTAGCGGGGACAATGAGCAGTTCTTC	CASRTGTSGDNEQFF
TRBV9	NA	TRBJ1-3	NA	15	TGTGCCAGCAGCGTAGGGGGCAACTCTGGAAACACCATATATTTT	CASSVGGNSGNTIYF
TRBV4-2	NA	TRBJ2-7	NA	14	TGTGCCAGCGGAAGGGAGCAGGGGATCTACGAGCAGTACTTC	CASGREQGIYEQYF
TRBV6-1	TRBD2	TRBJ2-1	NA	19	TGTGCCAGCAGTGGTACGATCCTTGGACTAGCGGGAGGGAAGGATGAGCAGTTCTTC	CASSGTILGLAGGKDEQFF
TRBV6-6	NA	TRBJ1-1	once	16	TGTGCCAGCAGTTACGAAGTGAGCGGCACGGGCACTGAAGCTTTCTTT	CASSYEVSGTGTEAFF
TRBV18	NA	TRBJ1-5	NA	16	TGTGCCAGCTCACGGGCCCAGGAGGTTAGCAATCAGCCCCAGCATTTT	CASSRAQEVSNQPQHF
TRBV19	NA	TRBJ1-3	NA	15	TGTGCCAGTAGTCTAGGACATGACTCTGGAAACACCATATATTTT	CASSLGHDSGNTIYF
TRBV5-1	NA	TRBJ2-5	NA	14	TGCGCCAGCAGCCCAGGGGGGTCGGGAGAGACCCAGTACTTC	CASSPGGSGETQYF
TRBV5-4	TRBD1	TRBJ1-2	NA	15	TGTGCCAGCAGCACTGAGTTGACAGGGAACTATGGCTACACCTTC	CASSTELTGNYGYTF
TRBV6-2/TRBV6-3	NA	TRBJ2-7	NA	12	TGTGCCAGCAGCCCCGGCTACAGCGAGCAGTACTTC	CASSPGYSEQYF
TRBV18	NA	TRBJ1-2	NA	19	TGTGCCAGCTCAATCACCGGGACTCAACTGCCGTTACTTAACTATGGCTACACCTTC	CASSITGTQLPLLNYGYTF
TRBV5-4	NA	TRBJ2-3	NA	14	TGTGCCAGCAGCAACCAGCGGAGCACAGATACGCAGTATTTT	CASSNQRSTDTQYF
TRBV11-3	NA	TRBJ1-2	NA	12	TGTGCCAGCAGCTCCAACAGCTATGGCTACACCTTC	CASSSNSYGYTF
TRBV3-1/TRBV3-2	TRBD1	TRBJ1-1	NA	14	TGTGCCAGCAGCCTACAGGGGGCAGGGACTGAAGCTTTCTTT	CASSLQGAGTEAFF
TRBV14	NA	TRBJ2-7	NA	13	TGTGCCAGCAAACAGGAGAGCTCCTACGAGCAGTACTTC	CASKQESSYEQYF
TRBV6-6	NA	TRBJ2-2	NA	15	TGTGCCAGCAGTTTAAGGCAGGGGAACACCGGGGAGCTGTTTTTT	CASSLRQGNTGELFF
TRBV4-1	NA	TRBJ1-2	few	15	TGCGCCAGCAGCCAAGATGTGGACAGAAACTATGGCTACACCTTC	CASSQDVDRNYGYTF
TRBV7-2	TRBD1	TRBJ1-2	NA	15	TGTGCCAGCAGCCCCGGGACAGTTACCTTCTATGGCTACACCTTC	CASSPGTVTFYGYTF
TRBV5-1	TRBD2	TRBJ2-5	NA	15	TGCGCCAGCAGCTTGCGGCCTAGCGGACAAGAGACCCAGTACTTC	CASSLRPSGQETQYF
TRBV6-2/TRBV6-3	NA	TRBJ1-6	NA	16	TGTGCCAGCAGCCCAGGACACGTTCTTAATAATTCACCCCTCCACTTT	CASSPGHVLNNSPLHF
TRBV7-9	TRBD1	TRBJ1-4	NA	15	TGTGCCAGCAGCCCCCGACAGGGGGGGAATGAAAAACTGTTTTTT	CASSPRQGGNEKLFF
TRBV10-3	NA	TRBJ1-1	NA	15	TGTGCCATCAGTGAGCGGGGAAGCATGAACACTGAAGCTTTCTTT	CAISERGSMNTEAFF
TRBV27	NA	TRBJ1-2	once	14	TGTGCCAGCAGCCTAGGAGGTGTCGACTATGGCTACACCTTC	CASSLGGVDYGYTF
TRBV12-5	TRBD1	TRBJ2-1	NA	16	TGTGCTAGTGGCAAAGCTTCAGGGGGTTCTTACAATGAGCAGTTCTTC	CASGKASGGSYNEQFF
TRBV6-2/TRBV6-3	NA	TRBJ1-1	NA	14	TGTGCCAGCAGTTACGAGGTGTGGATGACTGAAGCTTTCTTT	CASSYEVWMTEAFF
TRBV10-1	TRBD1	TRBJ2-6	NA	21	TGCGCCAGCAGTGAGCCTAGAGGATTCGGGACAGTTCTTGATGGGGCCAACGTCCTGACTTTC	CASSEPRGFGTVLDGANVLTF
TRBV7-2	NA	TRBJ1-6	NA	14	TGTGCCAGCAGCTACGTACAGGGTTACCTCACCCTCCACTTT	CASSYVQGYLTLHF
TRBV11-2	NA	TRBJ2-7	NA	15	TGTGCCAGCAGCTTAGAATACACCACTACCTACGAGCAGTACTTC	CASSLEYTTTYEQYF
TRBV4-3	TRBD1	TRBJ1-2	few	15	TGCGCCAGCAGCCAAGGACAGGGGGCCAACTATGGCTACACCTTC	CASSQGQGANYGYTF
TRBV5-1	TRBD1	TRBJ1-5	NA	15	TGCGCCAGCAGCTTGGATGGGACAGGGCATCAGCCCCAGCATTTT	CASSLDGTGHQPQHF